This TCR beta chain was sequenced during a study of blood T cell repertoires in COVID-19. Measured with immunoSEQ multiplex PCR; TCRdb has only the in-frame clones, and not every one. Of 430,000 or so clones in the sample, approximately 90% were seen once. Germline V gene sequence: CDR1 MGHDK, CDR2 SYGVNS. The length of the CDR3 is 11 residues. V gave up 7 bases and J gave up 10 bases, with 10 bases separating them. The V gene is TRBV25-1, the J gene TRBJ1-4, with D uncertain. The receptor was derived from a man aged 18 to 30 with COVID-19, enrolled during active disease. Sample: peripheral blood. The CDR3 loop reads CASMVGGKLFF. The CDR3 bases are TGTGCCAGCATGGTTGGCGGAAAACTGTTTTTT.